The TCR beta chain described here comes from a study of T cells in narcolepsy. Study results and caveats: HCRT-specific and TRIB2-specific autoreactive clonotypes appeared among same-patient CSF and blood CD4+ clonotypes. Autoreactive clone sequences were missing from some blood memory CD4+ repertoires. Blood of same and different patients, but not healthy controls, reportedly held recurring autoreactive clonotypes.

The assay was immunoSEQ multiplex PCR, and TCRdb's table has in-frame clones only and misses some. Of about 32,000 clones listed, roughly 80% are singletons. V shed 6 bases and J shed 2 bases, with 5 bases lying between them. CDR1 and CDR2 from the germline V gene are LNHDA and SQIVND (reference sequence). The CDR3 is made up of 12 amino acids. Turning to this clone: Its specificity is not known.

Material: memory (CD45RA-) CD4+ T cells from blood. The sequence came from a human donor in good health. The chain couples TRBV19 to TRBJ1-5; no definite D call. Here the CDR3 reads CASRYGNQPQHF. The DNA for the CDR3 is TGTGCCAGTAGGTATGGCAATCAGCCCCAGCATTTT. Together with reference TRBV19 and TRBJ1-5, the CDR3 gives the full variable domain: DGGITQSPKYLFRKEGQNVTLSCEQNLNHDAMYWYRQDPGQGLRLIYYSQIVNDFQKGDIAEGYSVSREKKESFPLTVTSAQKNPTAFYLCASRYGNQPQHFGDGTRLSIL.